This TCR beta chain emerged from a study of control samples from healthy donors and cancer patients. The CDR3 sequence is 12 residues long. Germline trimming cut 5 bases from V and 2 bases from J; bases unmatched to any gene: 2. Germline CDR1 GTSNPN, CDR2 SVGIG (reference sequence). Some clones are missing from TCRdb's copy, which holds only in-frame ones; the method was immunoSEQ multiplex PCR. The sample yields 140,000 to 150,000 clones, around 86% seen once. The receptor was derived from a man aged 25-45 years in good health. This chain connects TRBV30 to TRBJ1-2, with TRBD1 matching over 7 bases. The sample was blood. CDR3 coding DNA: TGTGCCTGGGCAGGGGGAAACTATGGCTACACCTTC. As protein: CAWAGGNYGYTF.